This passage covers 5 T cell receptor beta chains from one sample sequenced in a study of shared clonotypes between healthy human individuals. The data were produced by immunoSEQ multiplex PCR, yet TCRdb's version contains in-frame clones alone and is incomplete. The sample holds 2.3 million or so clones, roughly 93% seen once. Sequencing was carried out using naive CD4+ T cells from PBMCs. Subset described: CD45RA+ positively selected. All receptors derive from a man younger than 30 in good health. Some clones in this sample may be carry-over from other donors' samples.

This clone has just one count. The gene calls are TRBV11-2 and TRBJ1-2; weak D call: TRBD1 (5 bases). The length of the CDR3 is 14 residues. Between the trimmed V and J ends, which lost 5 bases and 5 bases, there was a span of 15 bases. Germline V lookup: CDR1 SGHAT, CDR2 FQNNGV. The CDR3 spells CASSPGWGPYGYTF. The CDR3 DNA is TGTGCCAGCAGCCCAGGTTGGGGACCGTATGGCTACACCTTC. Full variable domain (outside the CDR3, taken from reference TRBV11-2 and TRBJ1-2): EAGVAQSPRYKIIEKRQSVAFWCNPISGHATLYWYQQILGQGPKLLIQFQNNGVVDDSQLPKDRFSAERLKGVDSTLKIQPAKLEDSAVYLCASSPGWGPYGYTFGSGTRLTVV.

For the CDR3, the DNA is TGTGCCAGCAGCCCGACCCTAAGCAATCAGCCCCAGCATTTT. It specifies CASSPTLSNQPQHF. The J gene is TRBJ1-5, the V gene TRBV5-5; no definite D call. The CDR3 runs 14 residues. Per the germline V gene, CDR1 is SGHKS and CDR2 is YYEKEE (reference sequence). V was shortened by 4 bases and J by 1 base, with 9 bases between the two germline ends.

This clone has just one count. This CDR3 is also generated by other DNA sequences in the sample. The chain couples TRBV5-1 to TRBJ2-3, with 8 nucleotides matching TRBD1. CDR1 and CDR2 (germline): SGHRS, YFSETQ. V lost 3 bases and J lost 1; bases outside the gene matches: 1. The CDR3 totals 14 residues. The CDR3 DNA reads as TGCGCCAGCAGCTCGACAGGGGGCACAGATACGCAGTATTTT. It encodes CASSSTGGTDTQYF. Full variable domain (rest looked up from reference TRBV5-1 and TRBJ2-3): KAGVTQTPRYLIKTRGQQVTLSCSPISGHRSVSWYQQTPGQGLQFLFEYFSETQRNKGNFPGRFSGRQFSNSRSEMNVSTLELGDSALYLCASSSTGGTDTQYFGPGTRLTVL.

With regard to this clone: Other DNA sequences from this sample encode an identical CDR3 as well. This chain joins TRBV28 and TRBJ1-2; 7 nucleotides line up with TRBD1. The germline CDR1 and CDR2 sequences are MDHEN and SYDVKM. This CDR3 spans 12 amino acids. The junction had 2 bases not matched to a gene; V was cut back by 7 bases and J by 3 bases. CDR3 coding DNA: TGTGCCAGCACCGGGACAGACTATGGCTACACCTTC. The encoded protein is CASTGTDYGYTF.

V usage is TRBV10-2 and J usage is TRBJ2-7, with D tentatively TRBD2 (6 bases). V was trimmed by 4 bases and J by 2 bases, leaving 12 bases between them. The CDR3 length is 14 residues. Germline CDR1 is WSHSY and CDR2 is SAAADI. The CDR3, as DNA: TGCGCCAGCAGTGGGGACTTTAGGACCTACGAGCAGTACTTC. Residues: CASSGDFRTYEQYF.